These T cell receptor beta chains were read from a single sample in a study of vaccination and CD4 T cells after COVID-19. TCRdb re-derived calls from the PCR reads in MiXCR, one entry per CDR3 protein. The sample includes more than 10,000 distinct CDR3 sequences, about 45% of them seen just once. Antigens for these TCRs are unknown. Material for sequencing was CD4+ T cells from blood, cultured in vitro. These receptors were obtained from a human donor who had recovered from COVID-19. Both conserved end residues are part of each CDR3. A D gene is named only where the DNA matches it firmly. Only some rows state a clone size, as once, few, many or a class for expanded clones.

j_call: TRBJ1-2; d_call: -; clone_size: -; v_call: TRBV2; cdr3_nt: TGTGCCAGCACGCAGGACCGCTATGGCTACACCTTC; cdr3_aa: CASTQDRYGYTF
j_call: TRBJ2-7; d_call: TRBD2; clone_size: few; v_call: TRBV18; cdr3_nt: TGTGCCAGCTCTGGACTAGCGGGAGCCTACGAGCAGTACTTC; cdr3_aa: CASSGLAGAYEQYF
j_call: TRBJ2-7; d_call: TRBD1; clone_size: -; v_call: TRBV20-1; cdr3_nt: TGCAGTGCTACACGGGGGCAGGGGGCCGACGAGCAGTACTTC; cdr3_aa: CSATRGQGADEQYF
j_call: TRBJ1-1; d_call: TRBD1; clone_size: few; v_call: TRBV30; cdr3_nt: TGTGCCTGGAGTCCAGGGGGGTACACTGAAGCTTTCTTT; cdr3_aa: CAWSPGGYTEAFF
j_call: TRBJ1-2; d_call: TRBD1; clone_size: few; v_call: TRBV7-9; cdr3_nt: TGTGCCAGCAGCTGGGACAGGGGGTATGGCTACACCTTC; cdr3_aa: CASSWDRGYGYTF
j_call: TRBJ2-3; d_call: TRBD2; clone_size: few; v_call: TRBV7-3; cdr3_nt: TGTGCCAGCAGCTTAACCGGGACTAGCGGTACAGATACGCAGTATTTT; cdr3_aa: CASSLTGTSGTDTQYF
j_call: TRBJ2-1; d_call: -; clone_size: -; v_call: TRBV11-2; cdr3_nt: TGTGCCAGCAGCTTATCTCCTACCATGGATGAGCAGTTCTTC; cdr3_aa: CASSLSPTMDEQFF
j_call: TRBJ1-2; d_call: -; clone_size: -; v_call: TRBV24-1; cdr3_nt: TGTGCCACCAGTGACCCGGGACAAGGGGTCGGCTACACCTTC; cdr3_aa: CATSDPGQGVGYTF
j_call: TRBJ1-5; d_call: TRBD1; clone_size: -; v_call: TRBV7-6; cdr3_nt: TGTGCCAGCAGCTCCCAAAACAGGGGTGTCGGGCCCCAGCATTTT; cdr3_aa: CASSSQNRGVGPQHF
j_call: TRBJ2-3; d_call: -; clone_size: -; v_call: TRBV29-1; cdr3_nt: TGCAGCGTTGAAGATCCCAGGACTGCCCATACGCAGTATTTT; cdr3_aa: CSVEDPRTAHTQYF
j_call: TRBJ1-1; d_call: -; clone_size: few; v_call: TRBV6-2/TRBV6-3; cdr3_nt: TGTGCCAGTTCTCCCTCTCTGGGGGTCACTGAAGCTTTCTTT; cdr3_aa: CASSPSLGVTEAFF
j_call: TRBJ1-5; d_call: -; clone_size: few; v_call: TRBV10-3; cdr3_nt: TGTGCCATCAGTGAACAGCAAAATCAGCCCCAGCATTTT; cdr3_aa: CAISEQQNQPQHF
j_call: TRBJ2-2; d_call: -; clone_size: -; v_call: TRBV24-1; cdr3_nt: TGTGCCACCAGTGGGAACCCCCACCAGGGATCCACCGGGGAGCTGTTTTTT; cdr3_aa: CATSGNPHQGSTGELFF
j_call: TRBJ1-1; d_call: -; clone_size: -; v_call: TRBV4-1; cdr3_nt: TGCGCCAGCAGCCTCAGATCGTGGGGCGACACTGAAGCTTTCTTT; cdr3_aa: CASSLRSWGDTEAFF
j_call: TRBJ1-1; d_call: -; clone_size: -; v_call: TRBV27; cdr3_nt: TGTGCCAGCAGCCCAAGGGGGGGGGGGGCTGAAGCTTTCTTT; cdr3_aa: CASSPRGGGAEAFF
j_call: TRBJ2-7; d_call: TRBD1; clone_size: -; v_call: TRBV6-1; cdr3_nt: TGTGCCAGCAGCCCGACAGGGGCCTACGAGCAGTACTTC; cdr3_aa: CASSPTGAYEQYF
j_call: TRBJ1-3; d_call: -; clone_size: -; v_call: TRBV7-9; cdr3_nt: TGTGCCAGCAGCTTAGGTATGAGCTCTGGAAACACCATATATTTT; cdr3_aa: CASSLGMSSGNTIYF
j_call: TRBJ2-7; d_call: TRBD2; clone_size: -; v_call: TRBV20-1; cdr3_nt: TGCAGTGCTAGAGATCCGGGAGGGGTGCTGTACGAGCAGTACTTC; cdr3_aa: CSARDPGGVLYEQYF
j_call: TRBJ1-2; d_call: TRBD1; clone_size: -; v_call: TRBV30; cdr3_nt: TGTGCCTACATAAACTCCGGGACAGGGGTAGAGTATGGCTACACCTTC; cdr3_aa: CAYINSGTGVEYGYTF
j_call: TRBJ2-7; d_call: -; clone_size: -; v_call: TRBV3-1; cdr3_nt: TGTGCCAGCAGCCAAGATCTCGGCTACTCCTACGAGCAGTACTTC; cdr3_aa: CASSQDLGYSYEQYF
j_call: TRBJ2-7; d_call: TRBD1; clone_size: few; v_call: TRBV10-1; cdr3_nt: TGCGCCAGGAAGGAGAGGACAGGGTTGTACGAGCAGTACTTC; cdr3_aa: CARKERTGLYEQYF
j_call: TRBJ2-3; d_call: -; clone_size: -; v_call: TRBV28; cdr3_nt: TGTGCCAGCGACTCTCCCACAGATACGCAGTATTTT; cdr3_aa: CASDSPTDTQYF
j_call: TRBJ1-5; d_call: -; clone_size: -; v_call: TRBV4-3; cdr3_nt: TGCGCCAGCAGCCAAGATAGGGAAAGGCAGCCCCAGCATTTT; cdr3_aa: CASSQDRERQPQHF
j_call: TRBJ1-5; d_call: -; clone_size: once; v_call: TRBV29-1; cdr3_nt: TGCAGCGTTGAATGGCAGCCCAATCAGCCCCAGCATTTT; cdr3_aa: CSVEWQPNQPQHF
j_call: TRBJ2-5; d_call: -; clone_size: few; v_call: TRBV24-1; cdr3_nt: TGTGCCACCAGCCCCTCCAGGGCTAGGACCCAGTACTTC; cdr3_aa: CATSPSRARTQYF
j_call: TRBJ2-7; d_call: -; clone_size: few; v_call: TRBV11-3; cdr3_nt: TGTGCCAGCAGCTTAGCGGGGGACTACGAGCAGTACTTC; cdr3_aa: CASSLAGDYEQYF
j_call: TRBJ1-2; d_call: -; clone_size: -; v_call: TRBV5-1; cdr3_nt: TGCGCCAGCAGCTTGGGCGACAGGAAAGTTGGCTACACCTTC; cdr3_aa: CASSLGDRKVGYTF
j_call: TRBJ1-2; d_call: -; clone_size: -; v_call: TRBV7-9; cdr3_nt: TGTGCCAGCAGCTCAGAGACAGGCCATGGCTACACCTTC; cdr3_aa: CASSSETGHGYTF
j_call: TRBJ1-2; d_call: TRBD1; clone_size: -; v_call: TRBV5-4; cdr3_nt: TGTGCCAGCAGCTCCATGACAGGGGGCGATGGCTACACCTTC; cdr3_aa: CASSSMTGGDGYTF
j_call: TRBJ2-7; d_call: TRBD2; clone_size: -; v_call: TRBV7-2; cdr3_nt: TGTGCCAGCACCCCCCCGGGGGGCTACGAGCAGTACTTC; cdr3_aa: CASTPPGGYEQYF
j_call: TRBJ1-4; d_call: -; clone_size: once; v_call: TRBV12-3/TRBV12-4; cdr3_nt: TGTGCCAGCAGGCCCCCTCTTGCAACTAATGAAAAACTGTTTTTT; cdr3_aa: CASRPPLATNEKLFF
j_call: TRBJ2-3; d_call: TRBD2; clone_size: -; v_call: TRBV20-1; cdr3_nt: TGCAGTGCTAGGGGGACTAGCGGGCGCACAGATACGCAGTATTTT; cdr3_aa: CSARGTSGRTDTQYF
j_call: TRBJ1-1; d_call: -; clone_size: -; v_call: TRBV7-3; cdr3_nt: TGTGCCAGCAGCCTCGGACAGGAAGCTTTCTTT; cdr3_aa: CASSLGQEAFF
j_call: TRBJ1-2; d_call: -; clone_size: -; v_call: TRBV28; cdr3_nt: TGTGCCAGTCGCACCGGGGGAGCAGGAGGCTACACCTTC; cdr3_aa: CASRTGGAGGYTF
j_call: TRBJ2-7; d_call: TRBD1; clone_size: -; v_call: TRBV24-1; cdr3_nt: TGTGCCACCAGTGATTCTTACACAGGGGTCGAGCAGTACTTC; cdr3_aa: CATSDSYTGVEQYF
j_call: TRBJ2-5; d_call: -; clone_size: few; v_call: TRBV24-1; cdr3_nt: TGTGCCACCAGTGATTGGGGAGAGACCCAGTACTTC; cdr3_aa: CATSDWGETQYF
j_call: TRBJ2-3; d_call: TRBD2; clone_size: -; v_call: TRBV28; cdr3_nt: TGTGCCAGCAGTCCGACTAGCGGGAGCGGAACAGATACGCAGTATTTT; cdr3_aa: CASSPTSGSGTDTQYF
j_call: TRBJ2-7; d_call: -; clone_size: few; v_call: TRBV5-1; cdr3_nt: TGCGCCAGCAGCTTGGCTCCCGCCAGCTCCTACGAGCAGTACTTC; cdr3_aa: CASSLAPASSYEQYF
j_call: TRBJ1-5; d_call: -; clone_size: -; v_call: TRBV7-3; cdr3_nt: TGTGCCAGCAGCTTACTTCAGAATCAGCCCCAGCATTTT; cdr3_aa: CASSLLQNQPQHF
j_call: TRBJ2-7; d_call: -; clone_size: few; v_call: TRBV30; cdr3_nt: TGTGCCTGGAGTGAAGGGTACACCTACGGGCAGTACTTC; cdr3_aa: CAWSEGYTYGQYF
j_call: TRBJ2-3; d_call: -; clone_size: once; v_call: TRBV10-3; cdr3_nt: TGTGCCATCAGTGCCTCCGTTGGCACAGATACGCAGTATTTT; cdr3_aa: CAISASVGTDTQYF
j_call: TRBJ2-3; d_call: -; clone_size: -; v_call: TRBV20-1; cdr3_nt: TGCAGTGTGGGCCGCACAGATACGCAGTATTTT; cdr3_aa: CSVGRTDTQYF
j_call: TRBJ1-2; d_call: -; clone_size: -; v_call: TRBV27; cdr3_nt: TGTGCCAGCAGTTTGATGGGGTTGAGGGGCTACACCTTC; cdr3_aa: CASSLMGLRGYTF
j_call: TRBJ2-7; d_call: -; clone_size: few; v_call: TRBV6-2/TRBV6-3; cdr3_nt: TGTGCCAGCAGTTACTCTCCATCCAAGGCCTACGAGCAGTACTTC; cdr3_aa: CASSYSPSKAYEQYF
j_call: TRBJ1-1; d_call: TRBD1; clone_size: few; v_call: TRBV12-3/TRBV12-4; cdr3_nt: TGTGCCAGCAGTTTTACGGACAGGGCCACTGAAGCTTTCTTT; cdr3_aa: CASSFTDRATEAFF